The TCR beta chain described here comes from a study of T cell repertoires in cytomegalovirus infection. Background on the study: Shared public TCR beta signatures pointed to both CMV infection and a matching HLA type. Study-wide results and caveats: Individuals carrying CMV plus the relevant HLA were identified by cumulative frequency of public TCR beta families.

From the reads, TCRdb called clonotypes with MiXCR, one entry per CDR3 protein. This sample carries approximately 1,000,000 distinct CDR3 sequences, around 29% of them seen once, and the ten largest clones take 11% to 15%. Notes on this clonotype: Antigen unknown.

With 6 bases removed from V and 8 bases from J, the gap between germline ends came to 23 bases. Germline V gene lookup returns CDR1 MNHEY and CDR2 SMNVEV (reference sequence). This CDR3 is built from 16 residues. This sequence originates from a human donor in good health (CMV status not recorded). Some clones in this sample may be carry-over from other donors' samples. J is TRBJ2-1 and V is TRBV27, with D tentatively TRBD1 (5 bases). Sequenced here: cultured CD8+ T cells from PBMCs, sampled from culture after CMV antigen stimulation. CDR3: CASSLIAGNSVDEQFF. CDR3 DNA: TGTGCCAGCAGCCTGATCGCAGGGAATAGTGTTGATGAGCAGTTCTTC.